This TCR beta chain was captured in a study of T cell responses to AZD1222 COVID-19 vaccine. On this clone itself: Its target is unknown.

This CDR3 contains 12 residues. Germline V gene data show CDR1 as MDHEN and CDR2 as SYDVKM. With 2 bases removed from V and 4 bases from J, the gap between germline ends came to 2 bases. Sequencing was performed with immunoSEQ multiplex PCR; in TCRdb, only in-frame clones are kept and a portion is missing. The sample consists of over 85,000 clones, 70% to 90% of them appearing once. General study findings and limits: At baseline, seropositivity was found in only 6 or 7 AZD1222 recipients.

The receptor's source is an adult in good health. J is TRBJ2-2 and V is TRBV28; D not certain. Sequencing was performed on peripheral blood, taken on day 0 of AZD1222 vaccination. The CDR3 sequence: CASSLATGELFF. In DNA, the CDR3 is TGTGCCAGCAGTTTAGCCACCGGGGAGCTGTTTTTT.